Listed below are T cell receptor beta chains from one sample, sequenced in a study of vaccination and CD4 T cells after COVID-19. These receptors have no identified antigens. One entry per CDR3 protein, called by TCRdb with MiXCR from the PCR reads. The table has 4,800 or so distinct CDR3 sequences, approximately 78% seen once. Source material: CD4+ T cells from blood, cultured in vitro. Receptor source: a human donor who had recovered from COVID-19. Each CDR3 is given with its conserved first and last residue. Where a row states a size, it is once, few, many or the class of an expanded clone; other rows omit it.

clone size | J gene | V gene | CDR3 protein
NA | TRBJ1-6 | TRBV7-8 | CASSSRKTGVGSPLHF
NA | TRBJ2-2 | TRBV7-3 | CASSFQSGGATGELFF
NA | TRBJ1-5 | TRBV6-2/TRBV6-3 | CASRQYPKEDQPQHF
NA | TRBJ1-1 | TRBV11-2 | CASSFRYPEAFF
NA | TRBJ1-2 | TRBV7-2 | CASSPQRTDLYTF
NA | TRBJ1-2 | TRBV19 | CASSRTPNYGYTF
once | TRBJ1-1 | TRBV18 | CASSPASSLELNTEAFF
NA | TRBJ2-2 | TRBV7-9 | CASTRAPARLNTGELFF
NA | TRBJ2-7 | TRBV7-9 | CASSLGPGGQYF
few | TRBJ2-3 | TRBV21-1 | CASSKESGDTQYF
NA | TRBJ1-2 | TRBV19 | CASSISQGASGYTF
NA | TRBJ1-1 | TRBV27 | CASSLSGGSQAFF
NA | TRBJ1-5 | TRBV7-2 | CASSLAQGDNQPQHF
NA | TRBJ2-3 | TRBV19 | CASRRTSSTDTQYF
NA | TRBJ2-5 | TRBV29-1 | CSVVGTQETQYF
NA | TRBJ1-1 | TRBV7-2 | CASSPLGVENTEAFF
NA | TRBJ2-2 | TRBV10-3 | CAISASPGPLGELFF
once | TRBJ2-7 | TRBV5-4 | CASSLEESSYEQYF
NA | TRBJ1-2 | TRBV29-1 | CSVGAGSGYTF
NA | TRBJ1-1 | TRBV6-5 | CASSYGRQGKLGTEAFF